The clone carrying this T cell receptor (beta chain) was counted many times. Time point reported: persistent/refractory GD, antithyroid drugs over 5 years with positive TRAb. PBMCs provided the RNA from which the TCR library was made. Patients were enrolled at an endocrinology department in Xi'an, China. The data derive from a study of regulatory T cells in long-lasting Graves disease. Library construction for TCR beta used iRepertoire HTBI primers and Arm-PCR of CDR3 regions. TCRdb reanalysed the multiplex PCR reads using MiXCR and keeps one entry per CDR3 protein. The sample holds 450,000 or so distinct CDR3 sequences, about 20% seen once. The CDR3 extends over 16 amino acids. Trimming took off 1 base at V and 2 bases at J, with 14 bases between the two ends. CDR1 and CDR2 from the germline V gene are SGHTA and FQGNSA.

The receptor comes from a female donor with Graves disease. Sequencing used peripheral blood mononuclear cells (PBMCs), obtained when the disease was refractory, from a patient treated with antithyroid drugs. The chain has TRBV7-2 and TRBJ2-5; D perhaps matches TRBD1 (7 bases). CDR3 loop: CASSLDRSGGQETQYF. The CDR3 nucleotides read TGTGCCAGCAGCTTAGATAGGTCAGGGGGGCAAGAGACCCAGTACTTC. Looking up the rest from reference TRBV7-2 and TRBJ2-5 gives the full variable domain: GAGVSQSPSNKVTEKGKDVELRCDPISGHTALYWYRQSLGQGLEFLIYFQGNSAPDKSGLPSDRFSAERTGGSVSTLTIQRTQQEDSAVYLCASSLDRSGGQETQYFGPGTRLLVL.